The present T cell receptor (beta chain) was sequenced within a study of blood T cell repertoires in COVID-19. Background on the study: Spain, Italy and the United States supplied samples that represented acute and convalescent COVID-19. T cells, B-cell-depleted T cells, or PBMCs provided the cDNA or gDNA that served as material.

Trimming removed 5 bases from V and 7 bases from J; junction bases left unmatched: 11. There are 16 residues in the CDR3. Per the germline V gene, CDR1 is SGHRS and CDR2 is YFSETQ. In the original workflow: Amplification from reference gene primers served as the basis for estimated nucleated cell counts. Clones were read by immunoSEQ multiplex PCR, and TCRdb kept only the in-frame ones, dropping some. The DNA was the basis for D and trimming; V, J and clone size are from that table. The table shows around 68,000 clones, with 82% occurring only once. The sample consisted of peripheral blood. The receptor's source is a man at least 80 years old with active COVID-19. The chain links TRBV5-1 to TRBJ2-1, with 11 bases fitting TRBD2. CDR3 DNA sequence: TGCGCCAGCAGTAAGAATAGCGGGAGGGCCGCAAATGAGCAGTTCTTC. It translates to CASSKNSGRAANEQFF.